The 23 T cell receptor beta chains below were found in one sample sequenced in a study of blood T cell repertoires in COVID-19. Repertoires were generated with immunoSEQ multiplex PCR, while TCRdb's copy carries only in-frame clones and drops some. The sample yields 250,000 to 350,000 clones, 89% seen once. Sequenced material: peripheral blood. The receptors here all came from a woman aged 55-69 years with acute or convalescent COVID-19.

This clone showed up just a few times. The rearrangement uses TRBV7-9 and TRBJ1-5; D is unclear. CDR3 length equals 14 residues. Germline CDR1 SEHNR, CDR2 FQNEAQ (reference sequence). V lost 1 base, J lost 7 bases, and 11 bases lay in between. The CDR3 DNA reads as TGTGCCAGCAGCTTAGGAGCCGGGAACCAGCCCCAGCATTTT. This sequence encodes CASSLGAGNQPQHF.

The DNA of the CDR3 is TGTGCCACCAGCAGTCCGGGGCAGCGGGAGTTCGAGCAGTACTTC. Residues: CATSSPGQREFEQYF. V is TRBV15 and J is TRBJ2-7; 8 nucleotides agree with TRBD2. The V gene end was trimmed by 3 bases and the J gene end by 6 bases; junction bases not matched to a gene: 10. The CDR3 length is 15 residues. CDR1 LNHNV and CDR2 YYDKDF come from the germline V gene (reference sequence).

The genes are TRBV5-8 and TRBJ1-6, with 9 nucleotides matching TRBD1. This CDR3 is built from 14 residues. CDR1 is SGHTS and CDR2 is YDEGEE in the germline V gene. The junction had 4 bases not matched to a gene; V was cut back by 5 bases and J by 7 bases. CDR3 in DNA: TGTGCCAGCAGGGACAGGGGAGGCAATTCACCCCTCCACTTT. Its translation: CASRDRGGNSPLHF.

The V and J genes are TRBV11-2 and TRBJ2-7; TRBD2 aligns across 8 bases. V lost 5 bases to trimming and J lost 3 bases; unmatched junction nucleotides: 9. This CDR3 contains 15 residues. Germline CDR1 reads SGHAT; CDR2 reads FQNNGV. The CDR3 loop reads CASSLLGGGFYEQYF. CDR3 DNA: TGTGCCAGCAGCCTCTTGGGCGGGGGGTTCTACGAGCAGTACTTC.

This chain uses TRBV29-1 with TRBJ1-4, with a possible D match to TRBD1 (5 bases). Trimming shortened V by 4 bases and J by 3 bases, and 9 bases separated the two germline ends. Germline CDR1 reads SQVTM; CDR2 reads ANQGSEA. The CDR3 consists of 13 residues. The CDR3 region is CSVAPGSNEKLFF. In DNA, the CDR3 is TGCAGCGTTGCTCCAGGGTCTAATGAAAAACTGTTTTTT.

J is TRBJ2-1 and V is TRBV3-1 (or the pseudogene TRBV3-2); TRBD1 agrees at 8 bases. Trimming cost V 4 bases and J 3 bases; bases outside gene matches: 8. The CDR3 length is 16 residues. Germline CDR1 is LGHDT and CDR2 is YNNKEL (reference sequence). The CDR3 bases are TGTGCCAGCAGCCTTAAACAGGGGGGAGGCTACAATGAGCAGTTCTTC. Residues: CASSLKQGGGYNEQFF.

This chain uses TRBV4-1 with TRBJ1-6; the D gene is possibly TRBD1 (6 bases). The germline V and J ends were trimmed by 0 bases and 8 bases, with 14 bases remaining between them. Germline values: CDR1 MGHRA, CDR2 YSYEKL. CDR3 size: 16 residues. This CDR3 reads CASSQETGRGDSPLHF. The CDR3 DNA reads as TGCGCCAGCAGCCAAGAAACCGGGAGGGGGGATTCACCCCTCCACTTT.

The V gene is TRBV19, the J gene TRBJ2-1, with 7 bases lining up with TRBD2. The CDR3 loop spans 15 amino acids. Trimming at V came to 3 bases and at J to 3 bases, leaving 5 bases not matched to a gene. From germline, CDR1 is LNHDA and CDR2 SQIVND (reference sequence). The CDR3: CASSMWTRGYNEQFF. The CDR3 DNA is TGTGCCAGTAGTATGTGGACTAGGGGCTACAATGAGCAGTTCTTC.

The rearrangement links TRBV27 to TRBJ1-1; no clear D. Per germline, CDR1 MNHEY and CDR2 SMNVEV (reference sequence). The ends were cut back, 6 bases at V and 1 base at J, with 6 bases in the middle. The CDR3 consists of 12 residues. CDR3 in DNA: TGTGCCAGCAGCCACTCGAACACTGAAGCTTTCTTT. This translates into CASSHSNTEAFF.

The chain has TRBV3-1 (or the pseudogene TRBV3-2) and TRBJ2-1; possibly TRBD2 for D (6 bases). This CDR3 has 14 amino acids. Trimming took off 8 bases at V and 6 bases at J, with 17 bases between the two ends. Germline V gene lookup returns CDR1 LGHDT and CDR2 YNNKEL (reference sequence). CDR3 in DNA: TGTGCCAGCGAGGGGACGGGACTGTTCAATGAGCAGTTCTTC. Its translation: CASEGTGLFNEQFF.

A few counts support this clone. The rearrangement joins TRBV18 to TRBJ2-1; 13 bases line up with TRBD2. V lost 3 bases to trimming and J lost 7 bases; unmatched junction nucleotides: 9. This CDR3 has 17 amino acids. Germline lookup yields CDR1 KGHSH and CDR2 LQKENI. The CDR3 region is CASSPRRLAGGWNEQFF. The CDR3 DNA follows: TGTGCCAGCTCACCGAGAAGACTAGCGGGAGGATGGAATGAGCAGTTCTTC.

This sequence joins TRBV18 and TRBJ1-3; 7 nucleotides match TRBD1. Trimming removed 4 bases from V and 4 bases from J; junction bases left unmatched: 7. CDR3 length: 15 amino acids. CDR1 KGHSH and CDR2 LQKENI come from the germline V gene. CDR3 amino acids: CASSLGGSFGNTIYF. The DNA for the CDR3 is TGTGCCAGCTCACTAGGGGGCTCCTTCGGAAACACCATATATTTT.

The gene calls are TRBV7-9 and TRBJ1-1; D unresolved. V gave up 5 bases and J gave up 6 bases, with 7 bases separating them. The CDR3 loop spans 11 amino acids. Germline loops: CDR1 SEHNR, CDR2 FQNEAQ (reference sequence). CDR3 protein: CASSQVPEAFF. The CDR3 bases are TGTGCCAGCAGCCAGGTGCCTGAAGCTTTCTTT.

V usage is TRBV5-1 and J usage is TRBJ2-2; 12 nucleotides align to TRBD2. The CDR3 contains 17 residues. Germline V CDR1 and CDR2: SGHRS, YFSETQ. V gave up 4 bases and J gave up 0 bases; unmatched junction bases: 4. The CDR3 region has the DNA TGCGCCAGCAGCATGGGGACTAGCGGGTCGAACACCGGGGAGCTGTTTTTT. It is translated as CASSMGTSGSNTGELFF.

The gene calls are TRBV4-2 and TRBJ2-3; 10 bases map to TRBD2. The CDR3 runs 17 residues. The V gene's germline CDR1 is LGHNA and CDR2 YNFKEQ. J lost 3 bases, V lost 0 bases, and 6 bases had no gene match. The CDR3 loop is CASSQDILAGVTDTQYF. The CDR3 DNA is TGTGCCAGCAGCCAAGATATTCTAGCGGGAGTTACAGATACGCAGTATTTT.

The chain couples TRBV10-3 to TRBJ1-2; D gene uncertain. This CDR3 is 17 amino acids long. Germline CDR1 and CDR2: ENHRY and SYGVKD. Trimming took 7 bases from V and 1 from J, leaving 22 bases between them. This CDR3 reads CAINQWEPPLLNYGYTF. The CDR3 bases are TGTGCCATCAATCAGTGGGAGCCACCCCTTCTTAACTATGGCTACACCTTC.

V is TRBV29-1 and J is TRBJ2-5; 8 nucleotides line up with TRBD2. Germline loops: CDR1 SQVTM, CDR2 ANQGSEA. This CDR3 comprises 11 residues. Losses at the gene ends were 7 bases for V and 5 bases for J; bases not matched to a gene: 3. CDR3 sequence reads: CSAPGGETQYF. Here the CDR3 DNA reads TGCAGCGCCCCGGGGGGGGAGACCCAGTACTTC.

The chain uses TRBV5-4 and TRBJ1-6; a possible D gene is TRBD1 (6 bases). The germline V and J ends were trimmed by 0 bases and 8 bases, with 12 bases remaining between them. The CDR3 has 15 amino acids. Germline V CDR1 and CDR2: SGHNT, YYREEE (reference sequence). This chain's CDR3 is CASSLAGAAYSPLHF. The CDR3 bases are TGTGCCAGCAGCTTGGCAGGGGCGGCCTATTCACCCCTCCACTTT.

The CDR3 coding sequence is TGTGCCAGCAGCTCTCACACCGGGACAAACGTGGGCTACACCTTC. Amino acids: CASSSHTGTNVGYTF. The chain has TRBV3-1 (or the pseudogene TRBV3-2) and TRBJ1-2; D is perhaps TRBD1 (6 bases). The CDR3 runs 15 residues. V lost 5 bases and J 8 bases, leaving 21 bases between the germline ends. Germline V lookup: CDR1 LGHDT, CDR2 YNNKEL (reference sequence).

This chain uses TRBV27 with TRBJ2-3; D might be TRBD2 (6 bases). Trimming stripped 3 bases from V and 2 bases from J, with 18 bases between. Germline V gene data show CDR1 as MNHEY and CDR2 as SMNVEV (reference sequence). This CDR3 contains 17 residues. This CDR3 is CASSFRPGAGNTDTQYF. The CDR3 nucleotides are TGTGCCAGCAGTTTCCGCCCTGGGGCGGGAAACACAGATACGCAGTATTTT.

V gene TRBV11-2 combines with J gene TRBJ2-6; 7 nucleotides agree with TRBD1. J was trimmed by 3 bases and V by 4 bases; bases with no gene match: 6. The CDR3 consists of 16 residues. CDR1 and CDR2 from the germline V gene are SGHAT and FQNNGV. CDR3: CASSSRDRYGANVLTF. CDR3 DNA sequence: TGTGCCAGCAGCTCCCGGGACAGATATGGGGCCAACGTCCTGACTTTC.

This sequence joins TRBV24-1 and TRBJ1-5; 7 bases line up with TRBD1. The germline V gene has CDR1 KGHDR and CDR2 SFDVKD. Germline trimming cut 3 bases from V and 1 base from J; bases unmatched to any gene: 2. The CDR3 is 15 residues long. As DNA, the CDR3 is TGTGCCACCAGTGATCCAGGGGGGAGCAATCAGCCCCAGCATTTT. Its translation: CATSDPGGSNQPQHF.

This chain uses TRBV9 with TRBJ2-5, with D possibly TRBD2 on 5 matching bases. The CDR3 contains 17 residues. Between the trimmed V and J ends, which lost 3 bases and 5 bases, there was a span of 23 bases. The germline V gene encodes CDR1 SGDLS and CDR2 YYNGEE. Here the CDR3 reads CASSAGNTSPFGETQYF. For the CDR3, the DNA is TGTGCCAGCAGCGCGGGGAACACTAGTCCCTTCGGGGAGACCCAGTACTTC.